Listed below are T cell receptor beta chains from one sample, sequenced in a study of Ad26.COV2.S vaccination and SARS-CoV-2 variants. Here immunoSEQ multiplex PCR was the method, and the copy in TCRdb shows in-frame clones only, minus some. The table lists roughly 380,000 clones, roughly 94% of them singletons, with 3.9% in the top ten. The source was peripheral blood, collected after recovery from COVID-19. The receptors stem from a human donor who had recovered from COVID-19. CDR3s include the opening cysteine and the closing phenylalanine or tryptophan. The D gene is left open where the match is weak. Some rows have no size entry. The others give once, few or many, or a class for an expanded clone.

V	size	D	J	DNA	CDR3
TRBV5-4	-	-	TRBJ1-1	TGTGCCAGCAGCTTGGGGGATAATATGAACACTGAAGCTTTCTTT	CASSLGDNMNTEAFF
TRBV7-6	once	-	TRBJ1-5	TGTGCCAGCAGCCCCTTACCCGGACAGAAGACTAATCAGCCCCAGCATTTT	CASSPLPGQKTNQPQHF
TRBV3-1/TRBV3-2	-	-	TRBJ1-2	TGTGCCAGCAGCCAAGGGGTTAATGGCTACACCTTC	CASSQGVNGYTF
TRBV6-2/TRBV6-3	-	TRBD1	TRBJ1-1	TGTGCCAGCAGTCGGCAGGGGGGGAACACTGAAGCTTTCTTT	CASSRQGGNTEAFF
TRBV7-9	-	-	TRBJ2-5	TGTGCCAGCAGCCACTCAGAGACCCAGTACTTC	CASSHSETQYF
TRBV6-5	-	-	TRBJ1-2	TGTGCCAGCAGGATAGGAGGAACCTCGAGAGGCTACACCTTC	CASRIGGTSRGYTF
TRBV7-9	-	-	TRBJ1-5	TGTGCCAGCAGCTTAACGGAAGAACAGCCCCAGCATTTT	CASSLTEEQPQHF
TRBV6-1	-	-	TRBJ1-3	TGTGCCAGCAGTGATTCGCCGACTTACTCTGGAAACACCATATATTTT	CASSDSPTYSGNTIYF
TRBV5-1	-	-	TRBJ1-1	TGCGCCAGCAGCTCCAACCTACAGGGAGCAATGCCCACTGAAGCTTTCTTT	CASSSNLQGAMPTEAFF
TRBV24-1	-	-	TRBJ2-3	TGTGCCACCAGTGATTCAGCAGCTCGAGGTTTGGCAGATACGCAGTATTTT	CATSDSAARGLADTQYF
TRBV5-6	-	-	TRBJ1-6	TGTGCCAGCAGCCCAGACAGCGCGAATTCACCCCTCCACTTT	CASSPDSANSPLHF
TRBV9	-	-	TRBJ2-3	TGTGCCAGCAGCGTCAAGGGGAGTACAGATACGCAGTATTTT	CASSVKGSTDTQYF
TRBV19	-	-	TRBJ2-7	TGTGCCAGTAGTCCCACGAAATTTGGAGGGAACGAGCAGTACTTC	CASSPTKFGGNEQYF
TRBV5-4	-	TRBD2	TRBJ2-1	TGTGCCAGCAGCTTGGGAGCGGGGGCCCTCTACAATGAGCAGTTCTTC	CASSLGAGALYNEQFF
TRBV5-5	once	TRBD1	TRBJ2-7	TGTGCCAGCAGCGGCCTCCCGGGACAGGGGATTCACGAGCAGTACTTC	CASSGLPGQGIHEQYF
TRBV5-1	-	-	TRBJ1-1	TGCGCCAGCGGAATAGAGGTGAACACTGAAGCTTTCTTT	CASGIEVNTEAFF
TRBV7-6	-	TRBD1	TRBJ1-6	TGTGCCAGCAGCCCTGACAGGGGATGGAATTCACCCCTCCACTTT	CASSPDRGWNSPLHF
TRBV5-1	-	-	TRBJ1-6	TGCGCCAGCAGCTTGGATGGGGGTGGATTTAATTCACCCCTCCACTTT	CASSLDGGGFNSPLHF
TRBV5-6	-	-	TRBJ1-5	TGTGCCAGCAGCTTAGCACAGAATCAGCCCCAGCATTTT	CASSLAQNQPQHF
TRBV6-4	-	TRBD1	TRBJ1-6	TGTGCCAGCAGAATGACAGGGGGAAATAATTCACCCCTCCACTTT	CASRMTGGNNSPLHF
TRBV5-6	-	-	TRBJ1-5	TGTGCCAGCAGCTTGGGGGGAAGCAATCAGCCCCAGCATTTT	CASSLGGSNQPQHF
TRBV27	-	-	TRBJ2-7	TGTGCCAGCAGTCTCTCCTACGAGCAGTACTTC	CASSLSYEQYF
TRBV2	-	TRBD2	TRBJ2-3	TGTGCCAGCAGTGATGGCGCTAGCGGGGTGATAGATACGCAGTATTTT	CASSDGASGVIDTQYF
TRBV27	-	TRBD2	TRBJ2-2	TGTGCCAGCACCTCTCCTTTCGGGGCTGGCGGGGGGCGCACCGGGGAGCTGTTTTTT	CASTSPFGAGGGRTGELFF
TRBV6-5	-	-	TRBJ1-1	TGTGCCAGCAGGCGTACAGTGGGGACTGAAGCTTTCTTT	CASRRTVGTEAFF
TRBV27	-	-	TRBJ1-5	TGTGCCAGCAGTTTTTATGCGGAGACAGGTCTTTGGACCCAGCATTTT	CASSFYAETGLWTQHF
TRBV25-1	once	-	TRBJ1-1	TGTGCCAGCGGCGGTGGCGGGGGCGCGCTGAACACTGAAGCTTTCTTT	CASGGGGGALNTEAFF
TRBV11-2	-	-	TRBJ1-2	TGTGCCAGCAGCCAGGGTTGGGGCTATGGCTACACCTTC	CASSQGWGYGYTF
TRBV7-9	-	-	TRBJ1-1	TGTGCCAGCAGCTTGGGTACTACTGAAGCTTTCTTT	CASSLGTTEAFF